A single sample is the source of the 9 T cell receptor beta chains below, sequenced in a study of blood T cell repertoires in COVID-19 (TCRdb year 2020). The library was made by the immunoSEQ multiplex PCR assay. TCRdb obtained this table from immuneACCESS and retained in-frame rearrangements with V and J assigned. These tables miss some clones; where compared with another copy, unresolved V genes account for less than half of the shortfall, and the remainder is unexplained. In this sample the table shows hundreds of thousands of clones, roughly 82% of which occur a single time. The ten biggest clones cover 5% to 7% of the sample. The sample taken for sequencing was peripheral blood. These receptors all stem from a woman aged 80 or over with COVID-19, enrolled during active disease.

As to this clone: Other DNA sequences in this sample translate to the same CDR3. This chain connects TRBV18 to TRBJ2-7; TRBD1 matches 9 bases. The V and J ends lost 3 bases and 3 bases, in that order; junction bases with no gene match: 3. The CDR3 runs 14 residues. CDR1 is KGHSH and CDR2 is LQKENI in the germline V gene. CDR3 nucleotides: TGTGCCAGCTCACCGGGACAGGGTCTCTACGAGCAGTACTTC. Encoded protein: CASSPGQGLYEQYF.

This chain links TRBV2 with TRBJ1-1; the match to TRBD1 covers 9 bases. The J segment lost 4 bases and the V segment lost 8 bases, leaving 11 bases of the junction unmatched. The CDR3 totals 15 residues. CDR1 SNHLY and CDR2 FYNNEI come from the germline V gene. The CDR3, as DNA: TGTGCCAGCTCGGGACAGGGCTTATGGAGCACTGAAGCTTTCTTT. The encoded protein is CASSGQGLWSTEAFF.

This chain connects TRBV15 to TRBJ2-7; TRBD2 might be the D (5 bases). Germline V CDR1 and CDR2: LNHNV, YYDKDF (reference sequence). The CDR3 spans 15 residues. V was shortened by 2 bases and J by 6 bases, with 17 bases between the two germline ends. CDR3 sequence: CATSRWGEAVGEQYF. CDR3 DNA sequence: TGTGCCACCAGCAGATGGGGAGAGGCCGTTGGCGAGCAGTACTTC.

On this clone: Other DNA sequences in the same sample also yield this CDR3. The rearrangement links TRBV5-1 to TRBJ1-1, with a weak D call TRBD1 (5 bases). V shed 4 bases and J shed 3 bases, with 10 bases lying between them. The CDR3 runs to 13 residues. CDR1 is SGHRS, CDR2 YFSETQ, per germline. The CDR3 is CASSPSGDTEAFF. In DNA, the CDR3 is TGCGCCAGCAGCCCCTCGGGGGACACTGAAGCTTTCTTT.

The chain couples TRBV28 to TRBJ2-5; 9 nucleotides match TRBD2. Germline-derived CDR1 and CDR2 are MDHEN and SYDVKM. V lost 5 bases and J lost 2; bases outside the gene matches: 15. CDR3 size: 18 residues. CDR3 residues: CASSSLSGVAGAQETQYF. CDR3 DNA: TGTGCCAGCAGTAGCTTGAGTGGGGTAGCGGGGGCTCAAGAGACCCAGTACTTC. Looking up the rest from reference TRBV28 and TRBJ2-5 gives the full variable domain: DVKVTQSSRYLVKRTGEKVFLECVQDMDHENMFWYRQDPGLGLRLIYFSYDVKMKEKGDIPEGYSVSREKKERFSLILESASTNQTSMYLCASSSLSGVAGAQETQYFGPGTRLLVL.

The chain uses TRBV14 and TRBJ2-1, with 9 nucleotides matching TRBD1. The CDR3 loop spans 15 amino acids. Germline lookup yields CDR1 SGHDN and CDR2 FVKESK. Germline trimming cut 0 bases from V and 8 bases from J; bases unmatched to any gene: 5. Written as DNA, the CDR3 is TGTGCCAGCAGCCAAGAGGGGGACAGGGTACATGAGCAGTTCTTC. Residues: CASSQEGDRVHEQFF.

This clone was recorded only once. V is TRBV19 and J is TRBJ2-3, with 10 bases matching TRBD2. Per the germline V gene, CDR1 is LNHDA and CDR2 is SQIVND (reference sequence). The V gene end was trimmed by 4 bases and the J gene end by 4 bases; junction bases not matched to a gene: 8. The CDR3 contains 16 residues. The CDR3 sequence: CASSRASGGSADTQYF. The CDR3 nucleotides are TGTGCCAGTAGTAGAGCTAGCGGGGGATCAGCAGATACGCAGTATTTT.

The chain joins TRBV7-2 to TRBJ2-7; TRBD2 is a possible D gene (5 bases). CDR3 length: 14 residues. Germline-derived CDR1 and CDR2 are SGHTA and FQGNSA. V was cut by 4 bases and J by 3 bases, with 13 bases left in between. CDR3 protein: CASSSVPGVYEQYF. The CDR3 region has the DNA TGTGCCAGCAGCTCAGTTCCCGGGGTCTACGAGCAGTACTTC. Based on the CDR3 plus reference TRBV7-2 and TRBJ2-7, the full variable domain is GAGVSQSPSNKVTEKGKDVELRCDPISGHTALYWYRQSLGQGLEFLIYFQGNSAPDKSGLPSDRFSAERTGGSVSTLTIQRTQQEDSAVYLCASSSVPGVYEQYFGPGTRLTVT.

The chain couples TRBV6-5 to TRBJ1-1, with TRBD1 matching 8 bases. The ends lost 6 bases at V and 1 base at J; junction bases unmatched: 4. The germline V gene encodes CDR1 MNHEY and CDR2 SVGAGI. CDR3 length: 14 amino acids. CDR3 protein: CASRVTGANTEAFF. CDR3 nucleotide sequence: TGTGCCAGCAGGGTGACAGGGGCGAACACTGAAGCTTTCTTT.